This T cell receptor beta chain originates from a study of cytomegalovirus exposure and HLA in healthy donors. Points from the study as a whole: Researchers counted roughly 160 TCR beta chains as cytomegalovirus-associated. It was taken for granted in presence/absence analyses that sequencing depth across donors was roughly uniform.

V was pared by 5 bases and J by 2 bases, with 3 bases of the junction left unmatched. The CDR3 is made up of 15 amino acids. Germline V gives CDR1 MNHEY, CDR2 SMNVEV (reference sequence). Comments on this clone: What it binds is unknown.

The PCR used 60 Vbeta and 13 Jbeta primers. The table came from immunoSEQ multiplex PCR; TCRdb's copy has only in-frame clones and leaves some out. This sample carries 170,000 or so clones, less than 90% of them seen once, and the ten largest clones take about 0.37%. Each donor was healthy, and each was a bone marrow donor. This TCR was recovered from a boy between 2 and 10 years old in good health and CMV-seronegative. The sample taken for sequencing was PBMCs. The V gene is TRBV27, the J gene TRBJ2-3; 11 bases map to TRBD2. CDR3 in DNA: TGTGCCAGCAGTCTAGCGGGAGGCCTCACAGATACGCAGTATTTT. Translated: CASSLAGGLTDTQYF.